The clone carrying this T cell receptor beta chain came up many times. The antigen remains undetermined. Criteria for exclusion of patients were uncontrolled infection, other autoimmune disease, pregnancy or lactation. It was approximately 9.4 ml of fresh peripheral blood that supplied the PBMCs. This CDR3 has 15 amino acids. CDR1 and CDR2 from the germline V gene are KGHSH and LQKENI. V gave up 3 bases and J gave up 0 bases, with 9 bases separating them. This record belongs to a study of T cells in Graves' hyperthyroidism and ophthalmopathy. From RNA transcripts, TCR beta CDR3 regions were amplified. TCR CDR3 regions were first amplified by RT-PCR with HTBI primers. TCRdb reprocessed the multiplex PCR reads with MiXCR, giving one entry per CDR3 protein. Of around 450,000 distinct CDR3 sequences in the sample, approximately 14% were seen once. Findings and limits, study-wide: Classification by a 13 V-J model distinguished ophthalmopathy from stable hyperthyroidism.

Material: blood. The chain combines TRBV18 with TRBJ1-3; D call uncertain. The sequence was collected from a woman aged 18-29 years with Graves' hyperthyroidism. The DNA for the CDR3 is TGTGCCAGCTCACCGACTAAATCCTCTGGAAACACCATATATTTT. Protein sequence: CASSPTKSSGNTIYF. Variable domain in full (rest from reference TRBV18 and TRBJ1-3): NAGVMQNPRHLVRRRGQEARLRCSPMKGHSHVYWYRQLPEEGLKFMVYLQKENIIDESGMPKERFSAEFPKEGPSILRIQQVVRGDSAAYFCASSPTKSSGNTIYFGEGSWLTVV.